This T cell receptor beta chain was retrieved from a study of shared clonotypes between healthy human individuals. Assay: immunoSEQ multiplex PCR; the TCRdb copy retains only in-frame clones and omits some. The data show about 92,000 clones, with almost 70% seen just once and 50% held by the top ten. The sample holds many counts of this clone. Specimen: memory CD8+ T cells sorted from blood. Regarding subset: CD45RO+ cells pooled with CCR7-negative TemRA cells. This TCR came from a man aged 25-45 years in good health.

CDR3 coding DNA: TGTGCCAGCAGCGCAGGGGTTAGTAGCACAGATACGCAGTATTTT. Its protein is CASSAGVSSTDTQYF. This chain uses TRBV5-6 with TRBJ2-3; D may be TRBD1 (6 bases). In germline, CDR1 is SGHDT, CDR2 YYEEEE. Trimming shortened V by 4 bases and J by 0 bases, and 12 bases separated the two germline ends. There are 15 residues in the CDR3.